This T cell receptor (beta chain) is drawn from a study of CD8 T cells in ankylosing spondylitis. One entry per CDR3 protein results from TCRdb running MiXCR on the 5' RACE reads. Of 150,000 to 200,000 distinct CDR3 sequences in the sample, 10% to 15% were seen once. Worth noting for this clonotype: Being one base from a much bigger clone, this may be a read error.

The clonotype was recovered from a female donor with ankylosing spondylitis or in good health (not recorded which). Material: blood, either unsorted or a sorted T cell fraction (not recorded which).

CDR3: CSSRPLTGVGNQPQHF. CDR3 nucleotide sequence: TGTTCCAGCAGACCTCTGACAGGGGTGGGCAATCAGCCCCAGCATTTT. V gene TRBV27 combines with J gene TRBJ1-5, with 8 bases identical to TRBD1. This CDR3 spans 16 amino acids. The germline V gene has CDR1 MNHEY and CDR2 SMNVEV (reference sequence).